Shown below are 27 T cell receptor beta chains from a single sample sequenced in a study of cytomegalovirus exposure and HLA in healthy donors. Amplification used 60 Vbeta primers and 13 Jbeta primers. Generated by immunoSEQ multiplex PCR, the TCRdb table keeps only in-frame clones and is missing some. This table has approximately 210,000 clones, around nine tenths appearing once. Sequencing was carried out using PBMCs. These receptors all come from a young woman in good health and CMV-seronegative.

The J gene is TRBJ2-1, the V gene TRBV7-2, with TRBD2 identical over 7 bases. Per germline, CDR1 SGHTA and CDR2 FQGNSA. J gave up 6 bases and V 5 bases, and 13 bases lay outside the gene matches. The CDR3 covers 16 residues. The CDR3 bases are TGTGCCAGCAGCATCGCCGGGGCGGGGGTCCGCAATGAGCAGTTCTTC. Amino acids: CASSIAGAGVRNEQFF.

The chain combines TRBV7-2 with TRBJ2-5, with a weak D call TRBD1 (5 bases). The CDR3 spans 16 residues. CDR1 and CDR2 (germline): SGHTA, FQGNSA. V lost 3 bases, J lost 5 bases, and 19 bases lay in between. CDR3 sequence (DNA): TGTGCCAGCAGCTTTAGTGGCCTCAGGGTAAGTGAGACCCAGTACTTC. Its protein is CASSFSGLRVSETQYF.

The chain has TRBV5-5 and TRBJ1-1; D is unresolved. CDR3 length: 13 amino acids. Germline CDR1 and CDR2: SGHKS and YYEKEE (reference sequence). The ends were cut back, 1 base at V and 1 base at J, with 5 bases in the middle. CDR3 sequence (DNA): TGTGCCAGCAGCTTGCTAGCGAACACTGAAGCTTTCTTT. Its protein is CASSLLANTEAFF.

J is TRBJ1-5 and V is TRBV27; D gene uncertain. V was clipped by 6 bases and J by 2 bases, with 14 bases between them. The germline gives CDR1 MNHEY, CDR2 SMNVEV (reference sequence). The CDR3 runs to 15 residues. CDR3 amino acids: CASSYSALGNQPQHF. In nucleotides, the CDR3 is TGTGCCAGCAGCTACAGTGCCCTTGGCAATCAGCCCCAGCATTTT.

CDR3 sequence (DNA): TGTGCCAGCAGTGACTCGACAGGGGGCGCAGATACGCAGTATTTT. Translating it yields CASSDSTGGADTQYF. The chain links TRBV6-4 to TRBJ2-3, with TRBD1 matching 10 bases. Germline loops: CDR1 MRHNA, CDR2 SNTAGT. Trimming at V came to 0 bases and at J to 4 bases, leaving 1 base not matched to a gene. CDR3 size: 15 residues.

V gene TRBV10-2 combines with J gene TRBJ2-5, with D possibly matching TRBD1 (6 bases). Trimming removed 8 bases at V and 5 bases at J, with 18 bases between. Germline CDR1 and CDR2: WSHSY and SAAADI. The CDR3 extends over 14 amino acids. DNA of the CDR3: TGCGCCAGCCGCCCGCCAGGGGTAGGGGAGACCCAGTACTTC. This sequence encodes CASRPPGVGETQYF.

The V gene is TRBV9, the J gene TRBJ2-7; 14 bases fit TRBD2. The CDR3 runs 15 residues. Germline V gene lookup returns CDR1 SGDLS and CDR2 YYNGEE. Trimming at V came to 3 bases and at J to 6 bases, leaving 5 bases not matched to a gene. CDR3 sequence (DNA): TGTGCCAGCAGCGAGGGACTAGCGGGAGTCTCCGAGCAGTACTTC. It encodes CASSEGLAGVSEQYF.

This clone showed up just once. The chain combines TRBV19 with TRBJ2-7, with 9 bases that match TRBD2. Germline CDR1 and CDR2: LNHDA and SQIVND (reference sequence). The CDR3 is 15 residues long. The V gene end was trimmed by 7 bases and the J gene end by 2 bases; junction bases not matched to a gene: 9. CDR3 residues: CASTPGGGGPYEQYF. The CDR3 coding sequence is TGTGCCAGTACCCCCGGCGGGGGGGGGCCCTACGAGCAGTACTTC.

This clone was detected a few times. V gene TRBV6-1 combines with J gene TRBJ2-7, with TRBD1 matching 9 bases. Germline V lookup: CDR1 MNHNS, CDR2 SASEGT. The ends lost 4 bases at V and 4 bases at J; junction bases unmatched: 8. This CDR3 has 15 amino acids. The DNA for the CDR3 is TGTGCCAGCAGTGCGGTCAACAGGGGGCATTACGAGCAGTACTTC. This encodes CASSAVNRGHYEQYF.

This clone occurred once. The chain has TRBV2 and TRBJ2-2; D not resolved. The V gene's germline CDR1 is SNHLY and CDR2 FYNNEI. V gave up 7 bases and J gave up 0 bases, with 9 bases separating them. The CDR3 has 14 residues. The CDR3 nucleotides read TGTGCCAGCATGAAGTTAGCGAACACCGGGGAGCTGTTTTTT. This translates into CASMKLANTGELFF. Variable domain in full (rest from reference TRBV2 and TRBJ2-2): EPEVTQTPSHQVTQMGQEVILRCVPISNHLYFYWYRQILGQKVEFLVSFYNNEISEKSEIFDDQFSVERPDGSNFTLKIRSTKLEDSAMYFCASMKLANTGELFFGEGSRLTVL.

J is TRBJ2-1 and V is TRBV7-6; 15 bases align to TRBD2. CDR1 is SGHVS and CDR2 is FNYEAQ in the germline V gene. V trimming: 3 bases; J trimming: 6 bases; junction bases outside the gene matches: 6. This CDR3 spans 17 amino acids. This CDR3 is CASSLQGLAGGPNEQFF. The CDR3 DNA follows: TGTGCCAGCAGCTTGCAAGGACTAGCGGGAGGGCCCAATGAGCAGTTCTTC.

The genes are TRBV7-9 and TRBJ2-3, with 7 bases fitting TRBD2. Germline lookup yields CDR1 SEHNR and CDR2 FQNEAQ (reference sequence). The CDR3 sequence is 17 residues long. With V trimmed by 7 bases and J by 5 bases, 18 bases remained unmatched. CDR3 sequence (DNA): TGTGCCAGCACCCAAGAAGGACTAGGAGAGTTTTTAGATACGCAGTATTTT. Translated, it gives CASTQEGLGEFLDTQYF.

CDR3 nucleotide sequence: TGTGCCAGTAGCTATTCACAGGGATTTAATGAAAAACTGTTTTTT. Its protein is CASSYSQGFNEKLFF. This sequence joins TRBV19 and TRBJ1-4, with D possibly being TRBD1 (6 bases). The germline V gene encodes CDR1 LNHDA and CDR2 SQIVND (reference sequence). V was pared by 6 bases and J by 4 bases, with 15 bases between. CDR3 length: 15 residues. The variable domain in full, completed from reference TRBV19 and TRBJ1-4, reads DGGITQSPKYLFRKEGQNVTLSCEQNLNHDAMYWYRQDPGQGLRLIYYSQIVNDFQKGDIAEGYSVSREKKESFPLTVTSAQKNPTAFYLCASSYSQGFNEKLFFGSGTQLSVL.

The J gene is TRBJ1-6, the V gene TRBV6-1; D gene ambiguous. Per the germline V gene, CDR1 is MNHNS and CDR2 is SASEGT. Between the trimmed V and J ends, which lost 1 base and 8 bases, there was a span of 6 bases. The CDR3 length is 13 residues. CDR3 in DNA: TGTGCCAGCAGTGAAGGCGAGGATTCACCCCTCCACTTT. Residues: CASSEGEDSPLHF.

The chain combines TRBV6-1 with TRBJ2-3; TRBD2 agrees at 7 bases. V gave up 5 bases and J gave up 1 base; unmatched junction bases: 3. Germline CDR1 MNHNS, CDR2 SASEGT. This CDR3 spans 14 amino acids. This CDR3 is CASSTSARTDTQYF. CDR3 DNA: TGTGCCAGCAGTACTAGCGCCCGCACAGATACGCAGTATTTT.

The genes are TRBV2 and TRBJ2-5; TRBD1 might be the D (6 bases). The CDR3 covers 13 residues. The germline V and J ends were trimmed by 10 bases and 5 bases, with 17 bases remaining between them. Germline lookup yields CDR1 SNHLY and CDR2 FYNNEI. In DNA form, the CDR3 reads TGTGCCACAACTGGGGGCCTCTACGAGACCCAGTACTTC. Protein: CATTGGLYETQYF.

The chain combines TRBV5-1 with TRBJ2-5; 8 nucleotides match TRBD2. The CDR3 contains 15 residues. Unmatched junction bases numbered 3, after V lost 0 bases and J lost 2 bases. Germline loops: CDR1 SGHRS, CDR2 YFSETQ. This chain's CDR3 is CASSLATGGQETQYF. The CDR3 DNA sequence: TGCGCCAGCAGCTTGGCGACGGGGGGGCAAGAGACCCAGTACTTC.

The gene calls are TRBV7-2 and TRBJ1-4, with D possibly TRBD1 on 6 matching bases. Germline V CDR1 and CDR2: SGHTA, FQGNSA. The CDR3 consists of 15 residues. The V gene lost 6 bases and the J gene lost 7 bases, with 18 bases spanning the gap. CDR3 coding DNA: TGTGCCAGCAGAAGAACAGGGCGCGAGGCTGAAAAACTGTTTTTT. Its translation: CASRRTGREAEKLFF.

This sequence joins TRBV5-1 and TRBJ2-2; D possibly corresponds to TRBD2 (5 bases). The CDR3 consists of 16 residues. The germline V gene has CDR1 SGHRS and CDR2 YFSETQ. The germline V and J ends were trimmed by 1 base and 1 base, with 11 bases remaining between them. CDR3 loop: CASSLQTKLNTGELFF. As DNA, the CDR3 is TGCGCCAGCAGCTTGCAGACTAAACTGAACACCGGGGAGCTGTTTTTT.

This clone is labeled as medium-sized (0.01 to 0.1%). The J gene is TRBJ2-5, the V gene TRBV10-3; TRBD1 matches 10 bases. Germline values: CDR1 ENHRY, CDR2 SYGVKD. With V trimmed by 6 bases and J by 5 bases, 9 bases remained unmatched. The CDR3 sequence is 15 residues long. This chain's CDR3 is CAISLGDRGGETQYF. The DNA for the CDR3 is TGTGCCATCAGCCTAGGGGACAGGGGAGGCGAGACCCAGTACTTC.

There are a few counts of this clone. The J gene is TRBJ1-2, the V gene TRBV30, with D perhaps TRBD1 (5 bases). This CDR3 spans 12 amino acids. Germline CDR1 is GTSNPN and CDR2 is SVGIG (reference sequence). V was pared by 1 base and J by 7 bases, with 10 bases between. This CDR3 reads CAWSGQGGGYTF. For the CDR3, the DNA is TGTGCCTGGAGTGGGCAGGGCGGTGGCTACACCTTC.

The CDR3 is CASSTGAGNTIYF. The CDR3 DNA reads TGCGCCAGCAGCACAGGGGCGGGAAACACCATATATTTT. The chain carries TRBV5-1 and TRBJ1-3, with 7 bases aligning to TRBD1. This CDR3 has 13 amino acids. The trim removed 4 bases at V and 4 bases at J, leaving 2 bases unmatched. CDR1 and CDR2 (germline): SGHRS, YFSETQ.

The chain couples TRBV28 to TRBJ1-1; 7 bases align to TRBD1. This CDR3 comprises 15 residues. V lost 5 bases and J lost 0; bases outside the gene matches: 6. Germline loops: CDR1 MDHEN, CDR2 SYDVKM. The CDR3 bases are TGTGCCAGCAGTCCCACCGGGACAGTGAACACTGAAGCTTTCTTT. This gives the protein CASSPTGTVNTEAFF.

The chain is built from TRBV19 and TRBJ2-1; 8 bases are shared with TRBD1. V shed 3 bases and J 7 bases; nucleotides not matched to a gene: 11. The CDR3 loop spans 16 amino acids. Per the germline V gene, CDR1 is LNHDA and CDR2 is SQIVND (reference sequence). CDR3 sequence (DNA): TGTGCCAGTAGTATCCTCGGACAGGGAGGTGGGAATGAGCAGTTCTTC. It codes for CASSILGQGGGNEQFF.

The CDR3 loop is CAWTPRGDGYTF. In nucleotides, the CDR3 is TGTGCCTGGACCCCCAGGGGAGACGGCTACACCTTC. V gene TRBV30 combines with J gene TRBJ1-2; the D gene is possibly TRBD1 (6 bases). Germline assignment: CDR1 GTSNPN and CDR2 SVGIG (reference sequence). The CDR3 is 12 residues long. V was shortened by 4 bases and J by 8 bases, with 14 bases between the two germline ends.

The chain carries TRBV2 and TRBJ2-7; 8 bases map to TRBD2. Germline values: CDR1 SNHLY, CDR2 FYNNEI. The CDR3 consists of 14 residues. The V segment lost 3 bases and the J segment 3 bases; nucleotides outside the gene matches: 4. The CDR3 nucleotides are TGTGCCAGCAGTGAGGGGACTAGTTTCTACGAGCAGTACTTC. Encoded protein: CASSEGTSFYEQYF.

V is TRBV28 and J is TRBJ1-1, with D maybe TRBD1 (6 bases). V shed 6 bases and J shed 5 bases, with 10 bases lying between them. The length of the CDR3 is 12 residues. The germline V gene encodes CDR1 MDHEN and CDR2 SYDVKM. In DNA, the CDR3 is TGTGCCAGCAGCAGGGGATATACTGAAGCTTTCTTT. Protein sequence: CASSRGYTEAFF.